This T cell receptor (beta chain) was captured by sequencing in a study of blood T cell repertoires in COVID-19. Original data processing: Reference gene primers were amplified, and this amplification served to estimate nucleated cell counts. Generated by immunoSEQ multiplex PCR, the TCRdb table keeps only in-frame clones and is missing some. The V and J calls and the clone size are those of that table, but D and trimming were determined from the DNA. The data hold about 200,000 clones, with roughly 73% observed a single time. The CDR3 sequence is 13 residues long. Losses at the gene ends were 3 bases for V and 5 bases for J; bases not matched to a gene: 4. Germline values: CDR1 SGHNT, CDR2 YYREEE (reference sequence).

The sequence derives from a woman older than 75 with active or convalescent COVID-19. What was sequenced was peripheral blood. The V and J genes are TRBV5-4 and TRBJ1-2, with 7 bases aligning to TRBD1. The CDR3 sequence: CASSSGTAYGYTF. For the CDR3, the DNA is TGTGCCAGCAGCTCTGGGACAGCATATGGCTACACCTTC.